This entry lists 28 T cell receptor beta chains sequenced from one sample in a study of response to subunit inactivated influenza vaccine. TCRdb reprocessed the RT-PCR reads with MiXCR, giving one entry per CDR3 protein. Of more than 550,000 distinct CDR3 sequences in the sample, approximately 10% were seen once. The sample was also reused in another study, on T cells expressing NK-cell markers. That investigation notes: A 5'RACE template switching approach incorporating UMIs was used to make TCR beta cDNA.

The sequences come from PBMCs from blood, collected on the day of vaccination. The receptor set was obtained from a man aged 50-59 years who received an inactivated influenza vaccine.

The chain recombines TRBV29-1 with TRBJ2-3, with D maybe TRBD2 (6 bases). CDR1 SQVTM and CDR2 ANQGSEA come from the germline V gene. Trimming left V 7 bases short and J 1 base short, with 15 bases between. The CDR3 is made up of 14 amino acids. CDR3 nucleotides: TGCAGCGGTGGGGGGTCCCAAGGCACAGATACGCAGTATTTT. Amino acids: CSGGGSQGTDTQYF.

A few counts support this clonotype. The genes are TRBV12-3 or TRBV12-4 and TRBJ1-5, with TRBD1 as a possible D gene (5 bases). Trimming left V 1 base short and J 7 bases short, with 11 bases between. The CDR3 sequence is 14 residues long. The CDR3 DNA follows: TGTGCCAGCAGTTTAGATACAGGCCGACAGCCCCAGCATTTT. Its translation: CASSLDTGRQPQHF.

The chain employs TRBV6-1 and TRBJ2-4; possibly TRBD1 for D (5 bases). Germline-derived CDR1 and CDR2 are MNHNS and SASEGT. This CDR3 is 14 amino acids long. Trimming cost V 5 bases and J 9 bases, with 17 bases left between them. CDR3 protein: CASSQGHQLSIQYF. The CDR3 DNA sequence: TGTGCCAGCAGTCAGGGTCATCAATTAAGCATTCAGTACTTC.

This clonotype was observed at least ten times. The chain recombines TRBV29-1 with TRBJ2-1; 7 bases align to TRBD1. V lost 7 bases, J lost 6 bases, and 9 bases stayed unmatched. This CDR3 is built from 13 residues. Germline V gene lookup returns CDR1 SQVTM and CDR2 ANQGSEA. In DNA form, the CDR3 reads TGCAGCGGACAGGGCCCCCTCCTCAATGAGCAGTTCTTC. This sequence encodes CSGQGPLLNEQFF.

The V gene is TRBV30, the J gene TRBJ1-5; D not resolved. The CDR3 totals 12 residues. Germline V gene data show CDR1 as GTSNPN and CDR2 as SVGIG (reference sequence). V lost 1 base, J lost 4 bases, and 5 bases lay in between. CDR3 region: CAWSGSNQPQHF. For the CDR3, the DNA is TGTGCCTGGAGTGGGAGTAATCAGCCCCAGCATTTT.

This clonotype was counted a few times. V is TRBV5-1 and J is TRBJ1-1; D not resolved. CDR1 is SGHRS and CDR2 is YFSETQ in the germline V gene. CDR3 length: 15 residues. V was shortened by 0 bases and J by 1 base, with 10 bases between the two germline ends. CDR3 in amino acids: CASSLGHRRNTEAFF. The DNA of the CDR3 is TGCGCCAGCAGCTTGGGACACCGGAGGAACACTGAAGCTTTCTTT.

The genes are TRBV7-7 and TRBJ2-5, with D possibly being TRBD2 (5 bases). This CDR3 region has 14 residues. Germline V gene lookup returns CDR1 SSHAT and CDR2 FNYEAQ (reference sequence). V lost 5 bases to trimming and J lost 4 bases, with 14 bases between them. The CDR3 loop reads CASSRGPGGETQYF. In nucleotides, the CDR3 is TGTGCCAGCAGCCGAGGGCCTGGCGGAGAGACCCAGTACTTC.

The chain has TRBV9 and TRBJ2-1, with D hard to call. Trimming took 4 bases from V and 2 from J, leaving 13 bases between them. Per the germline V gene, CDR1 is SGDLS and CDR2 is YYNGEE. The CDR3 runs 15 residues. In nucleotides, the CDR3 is TGTGCCAGCAGCCCGCGTGAGGTTCCCTACAATGAGCAGTTCTTC. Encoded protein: CASSPREVPYNEQFF.

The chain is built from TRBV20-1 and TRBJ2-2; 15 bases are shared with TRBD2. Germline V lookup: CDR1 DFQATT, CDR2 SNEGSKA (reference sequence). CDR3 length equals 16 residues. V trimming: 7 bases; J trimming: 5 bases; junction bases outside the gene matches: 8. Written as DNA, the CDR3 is TGCAGTGGCACGGGACTAGCGGGGGGCGGGACCGGGGAGCTGTTTTTT. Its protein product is CSGTGLAGGGTGELFF.

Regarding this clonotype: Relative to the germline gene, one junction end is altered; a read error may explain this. CDR3 residues: CASSYKDWIPHF. The DNA for the CDR3 is TGTGCCAGCAGTTACAAGGACTGGATCCCCCACTTC. V gene TRBV6-2 or TRBV6-3 combines with J gene TRBJ2-1, with D perhaps matching TRBD2 (5 bases). Per germline, CDR1 MNHEY and CDR2 SVGEGT. The CDR3 totals 12 residues.

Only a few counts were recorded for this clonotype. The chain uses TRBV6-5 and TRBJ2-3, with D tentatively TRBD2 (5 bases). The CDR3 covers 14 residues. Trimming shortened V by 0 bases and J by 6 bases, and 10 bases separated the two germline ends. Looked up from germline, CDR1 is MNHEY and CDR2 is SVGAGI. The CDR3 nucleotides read TGTGCCAGCAGTTACTCAAGGACTTCTGATACGCAGTATTTT. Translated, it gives CASSYSRTSDTQYF.

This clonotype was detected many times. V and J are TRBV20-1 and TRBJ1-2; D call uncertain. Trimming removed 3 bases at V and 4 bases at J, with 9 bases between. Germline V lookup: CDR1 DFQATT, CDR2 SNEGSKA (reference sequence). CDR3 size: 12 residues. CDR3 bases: TGCAGTGCTAGTCCTGTGGGCTATGGCTACACCTTC. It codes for CSASPVGYGYTF.

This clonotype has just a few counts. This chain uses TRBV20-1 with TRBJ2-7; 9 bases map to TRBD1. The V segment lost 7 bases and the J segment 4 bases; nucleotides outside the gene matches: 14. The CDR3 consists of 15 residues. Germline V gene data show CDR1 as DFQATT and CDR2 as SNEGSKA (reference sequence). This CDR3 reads CSGETGTGNLYEQYF. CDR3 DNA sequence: TGCAGTGGTGAAACCGGGACAGGGAACCTTTACGAGCAGTACTTC.

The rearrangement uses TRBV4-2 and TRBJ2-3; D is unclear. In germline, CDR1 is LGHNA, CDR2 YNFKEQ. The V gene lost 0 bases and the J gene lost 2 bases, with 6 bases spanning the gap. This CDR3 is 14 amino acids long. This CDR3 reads CASSQDPYTDTQYF. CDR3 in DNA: TGTGCCAGCAGCCAAGATCCCTACACAGATACGCAGTATTTT.

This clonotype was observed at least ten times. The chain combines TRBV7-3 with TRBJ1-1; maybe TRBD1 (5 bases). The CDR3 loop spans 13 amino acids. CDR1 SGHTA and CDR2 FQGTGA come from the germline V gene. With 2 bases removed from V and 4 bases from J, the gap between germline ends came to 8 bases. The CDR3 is CASSLGGFTEAFF. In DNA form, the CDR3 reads TGTGCCAGCAGCTTAGGGGGTTTCACTGAAGCTTTCTTT. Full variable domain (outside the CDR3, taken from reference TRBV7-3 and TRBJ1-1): GAGVSQTPSNKVTEKGKYVELRCDPISGHTALYWYRQSLGQGPEFLIYFQGTGAADDSGLPNDRFFAVRPEGSVSTLKIQRTERGDSAVYLCASSLGGFTEAFFGQGTRLTVV.

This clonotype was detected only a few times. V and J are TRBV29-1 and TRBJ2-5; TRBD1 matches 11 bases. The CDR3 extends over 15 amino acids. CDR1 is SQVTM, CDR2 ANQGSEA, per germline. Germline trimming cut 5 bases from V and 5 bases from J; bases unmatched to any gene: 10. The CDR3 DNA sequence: TGCAGCGTTATCGGACAGGGGGCGCGATCGGAGACCCAGTACTTC. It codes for CSVIGQGARSETQYF.

The CDR3: CASSSPGQGGNEQFF. DNA for the CDR3: TGCGCCAGCAGCTCACCGGGACAGGGAGGCAATGAGCAGTTCTTC. The J gene is TRBJ2-1, the V gene TRBV5-1; TRBD1 aligns across 9 bases. V gave up 3 bases and J gave up 6 bases; unmatched junction bases: 7. Germline V gene lookup returns CDR1 SGHRS and CDR2 YFSETQ. This CDR3 comprises 15 residues.

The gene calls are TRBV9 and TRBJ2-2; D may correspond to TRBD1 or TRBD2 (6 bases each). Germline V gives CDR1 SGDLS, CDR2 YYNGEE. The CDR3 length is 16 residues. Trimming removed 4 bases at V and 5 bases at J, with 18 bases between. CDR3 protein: CASSPGSGAKTGELFF. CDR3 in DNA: TGTGCCAGCAGCCCGGGGTCGGGGGCTAAGACCGGGGAGCTGTTTTTT.

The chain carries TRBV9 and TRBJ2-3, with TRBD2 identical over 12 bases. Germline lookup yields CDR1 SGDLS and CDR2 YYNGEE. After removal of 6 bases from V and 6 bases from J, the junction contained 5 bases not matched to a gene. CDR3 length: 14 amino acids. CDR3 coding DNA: TGTGCCAGCAAAGGGACTAGCGGGTCGGATACGCAGTATTTT. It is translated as CASKGTSGSDTQYF.

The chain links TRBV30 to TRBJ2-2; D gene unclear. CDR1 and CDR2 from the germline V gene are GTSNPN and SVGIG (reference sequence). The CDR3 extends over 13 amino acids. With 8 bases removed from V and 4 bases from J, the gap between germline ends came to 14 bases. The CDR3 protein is CAQRTVSTGELFF. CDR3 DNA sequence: TGTGCCCAACGGACCGTGAGCACCGGGGAGCTGTTTTTT.

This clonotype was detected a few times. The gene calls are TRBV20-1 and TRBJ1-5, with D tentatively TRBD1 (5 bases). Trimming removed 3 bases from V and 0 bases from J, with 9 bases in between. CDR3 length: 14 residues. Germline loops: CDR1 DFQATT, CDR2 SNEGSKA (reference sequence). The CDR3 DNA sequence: TGCAGTGCTAGTAAGGGGTATAGCAATCAGCCCCAGCATTTT. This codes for CSASKGYSNQPQHF.

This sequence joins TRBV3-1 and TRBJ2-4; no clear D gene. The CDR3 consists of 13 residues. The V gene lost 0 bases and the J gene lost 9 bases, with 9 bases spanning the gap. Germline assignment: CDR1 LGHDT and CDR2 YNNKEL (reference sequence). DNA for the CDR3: TGTGCCAGCAGCCAAGAATGGACGGGCATTCAGTACTTC. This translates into CASSQEWTGIQYF.

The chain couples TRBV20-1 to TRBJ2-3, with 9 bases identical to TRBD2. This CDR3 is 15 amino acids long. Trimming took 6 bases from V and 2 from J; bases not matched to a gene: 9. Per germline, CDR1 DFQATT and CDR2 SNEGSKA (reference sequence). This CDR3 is CSASVLAGYTDTQYF. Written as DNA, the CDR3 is TGCAGTGCGTCGGTGCTAGCGGGGTACACAGATACGCAGTATTTT.

The DNA for the CDR3 is TGTGCCAGCCGGGACAACCCAGGGGCAGATACGCAGTATTTT. This codes for CASRDNPGADTQYF. The chain has TRBV28 and TRBJ2-3, with a weak D call TRBD1 (6 bases). Germline CDR1 is MDHEN and CDR2 is SYDVKM. Trimming left V 8 bases short and J 4 bases short, with 16 bases between. The CDR3 covers 14 residues.

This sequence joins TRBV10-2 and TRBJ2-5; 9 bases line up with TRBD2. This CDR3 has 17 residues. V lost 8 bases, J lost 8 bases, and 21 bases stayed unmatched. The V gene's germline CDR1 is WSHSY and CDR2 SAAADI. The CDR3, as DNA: TGCGCCAGCCAATTTACAGCGGGGGGCCGTAAAATTGCTACCCAGTACTTC. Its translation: CASQFTAGGRKIATQYF.

DNA of the CDR3: TGCGCCAGCAGCTTGACAGGGCGAGAAACCGGGGAGCTGTTTTTT. Protein: CASSLTGRETGELFF. This chain links TRBV5-1 with TRBJ2-2, with TRBD1 as a possible D gene (6 bases). Trimming took off 1 base at V and 5 bases at J, with 12 bases between the two ends. The CDR3 loop spans 15 amino acids. Per germline, CDR1 SGHRS and CDR2 YFSETQ.

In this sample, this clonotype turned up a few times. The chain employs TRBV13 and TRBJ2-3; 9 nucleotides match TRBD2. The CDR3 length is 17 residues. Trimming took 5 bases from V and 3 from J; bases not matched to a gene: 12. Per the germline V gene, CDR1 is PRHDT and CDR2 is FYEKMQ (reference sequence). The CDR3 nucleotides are TGTGCCAGCAGCACATATAGCGGGAGCTGGGGGACAGATACGCAGTATTTT. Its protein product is CASSTYSGSWGTDTQYF.

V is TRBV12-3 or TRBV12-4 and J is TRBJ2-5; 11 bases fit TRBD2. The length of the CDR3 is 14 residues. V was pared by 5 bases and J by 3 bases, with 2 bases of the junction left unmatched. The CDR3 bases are TGTGCCAGCAGTCTTAGCGGGAGGGAAGAGACCCAGTACTTC. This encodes CASSLSGREETQYF.